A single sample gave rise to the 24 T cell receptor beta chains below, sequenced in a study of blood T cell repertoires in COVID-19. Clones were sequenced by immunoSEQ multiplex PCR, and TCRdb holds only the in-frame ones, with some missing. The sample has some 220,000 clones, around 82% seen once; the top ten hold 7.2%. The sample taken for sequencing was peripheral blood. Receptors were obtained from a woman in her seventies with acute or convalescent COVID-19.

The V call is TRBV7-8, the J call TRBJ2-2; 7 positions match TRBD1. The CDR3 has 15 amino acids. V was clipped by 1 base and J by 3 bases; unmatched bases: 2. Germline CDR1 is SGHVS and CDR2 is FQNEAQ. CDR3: CASSLGGTDTGELFF. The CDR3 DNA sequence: TGTGCCAGCAGCTTAGGTGGGACAGACACCGGGGAGCTGTTTTTT.

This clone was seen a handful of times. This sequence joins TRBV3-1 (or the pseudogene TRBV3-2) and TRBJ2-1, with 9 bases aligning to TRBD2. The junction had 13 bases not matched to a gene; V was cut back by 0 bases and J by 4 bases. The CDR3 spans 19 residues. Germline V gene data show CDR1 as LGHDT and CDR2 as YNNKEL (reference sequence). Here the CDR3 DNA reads TGTGCCAGCAGCCAAGAACGGTGGAGCGGGGGGATGATTTACAATGAGCAGTTCTTC. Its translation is CASSQERWSGGMIYNEQFF.

CDR3 residues: CASSYWAGTGYNEQFF. As DNA, the CDR3 is TGTGCCAGCAGTTATTGGGCCGGGACAGGGTACAATGAGCAGTTCTTC. This rearrangement joins TRBV6-5 to TRBJ2-1; 9 bases line up with TRBD1. There are 16 residues in the CDR3. Germline CDR1 reads MNHEY; CDR2 reads SVGAGI. V shed 3 bases and J 4 bases; nucleotides not matched to a gene: 7.

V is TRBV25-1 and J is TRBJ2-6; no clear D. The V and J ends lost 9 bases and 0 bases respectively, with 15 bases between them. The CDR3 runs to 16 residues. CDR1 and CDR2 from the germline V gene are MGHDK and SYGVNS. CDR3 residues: CASSLVVPSGANVLTF. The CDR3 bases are TGTGCCAGTAGCCTCGTCGTCCCCTCTGGGGCCAACGTCCTGACTTTC.

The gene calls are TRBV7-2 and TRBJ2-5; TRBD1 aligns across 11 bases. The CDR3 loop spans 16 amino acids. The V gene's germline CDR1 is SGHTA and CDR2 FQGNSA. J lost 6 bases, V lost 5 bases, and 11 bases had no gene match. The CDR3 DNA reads TGTGCCAGCAGCGGCCGAGAGGGACAGGGGGGAAAGACCCAGTACTTC. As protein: CASSGREGQGGKTQYF.

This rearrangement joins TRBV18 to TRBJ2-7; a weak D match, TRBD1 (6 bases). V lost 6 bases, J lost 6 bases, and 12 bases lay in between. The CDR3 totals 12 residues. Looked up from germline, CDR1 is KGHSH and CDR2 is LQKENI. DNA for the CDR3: TGTGCCAGCTCGACAGGAAGGGGCGAGCAGTACTTC. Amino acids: CASSTGRGEQYF.

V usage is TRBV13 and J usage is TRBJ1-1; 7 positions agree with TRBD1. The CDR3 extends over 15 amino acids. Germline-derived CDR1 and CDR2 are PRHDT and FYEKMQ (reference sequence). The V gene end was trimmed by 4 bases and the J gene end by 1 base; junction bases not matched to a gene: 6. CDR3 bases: TGTGCCAGCAGCTCCACGGGACAGTCGAACACTGAAGCTTTCTTT. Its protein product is CASSSTGQSNTEAFF. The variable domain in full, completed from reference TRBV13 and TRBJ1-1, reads AAGVIQSPRHLIKEKRETATLKCYPIPRHDTVYWYQQGPGQDPQFLISFYEKMQSDKGSIPDRFSAQQFSDYHSELNMSSLELGDSALYFCASSSTGQSNTEAFFGQGTRLTVV.

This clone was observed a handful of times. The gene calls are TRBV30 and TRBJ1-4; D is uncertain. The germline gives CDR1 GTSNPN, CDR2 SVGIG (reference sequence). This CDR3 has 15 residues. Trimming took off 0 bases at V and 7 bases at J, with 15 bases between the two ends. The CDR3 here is CAWSVPPGIGEKLFF. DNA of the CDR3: TGTGCCTGGAGTGTTCCCCCGGGGATCGGTGAAAAACTGTTTTTT.

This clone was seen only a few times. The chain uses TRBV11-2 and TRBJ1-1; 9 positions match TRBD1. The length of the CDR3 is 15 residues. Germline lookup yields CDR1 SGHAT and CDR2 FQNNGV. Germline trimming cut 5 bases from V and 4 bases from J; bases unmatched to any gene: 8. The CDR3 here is CASSGYRGLATEAFF. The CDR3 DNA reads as TGTGCCAGCAGCGGATACAGGGGGCTGGCCACTGAAGCTTTCTTT.

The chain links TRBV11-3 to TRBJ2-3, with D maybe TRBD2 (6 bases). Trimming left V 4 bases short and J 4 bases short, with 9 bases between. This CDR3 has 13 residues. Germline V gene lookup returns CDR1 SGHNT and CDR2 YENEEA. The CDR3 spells CASSSRLADTQYF. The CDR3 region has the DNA TGTGCCAGCAGCTCCCGACTAGCAGATACGCAGTATTTT.

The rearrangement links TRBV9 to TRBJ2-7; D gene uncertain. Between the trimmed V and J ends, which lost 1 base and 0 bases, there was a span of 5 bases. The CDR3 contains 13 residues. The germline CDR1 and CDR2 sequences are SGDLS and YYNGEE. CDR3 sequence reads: CASSVNSSYEQYV. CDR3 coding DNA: TGTGCCAGCAGCGTAAACAGCTCCTACGAGCAGTACGTC.

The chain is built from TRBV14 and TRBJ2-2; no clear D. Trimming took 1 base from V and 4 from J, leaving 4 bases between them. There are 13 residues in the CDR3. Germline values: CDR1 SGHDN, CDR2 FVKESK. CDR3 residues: CASSQASTGELFF. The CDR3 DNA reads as TGTGCCAGCAGCCAAGCCTCCACCGGGGAGCTGTTTTTT.

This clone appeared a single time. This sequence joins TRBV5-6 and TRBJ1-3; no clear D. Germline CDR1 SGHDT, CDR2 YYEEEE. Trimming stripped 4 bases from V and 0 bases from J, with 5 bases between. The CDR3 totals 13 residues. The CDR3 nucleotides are TGTGCCAGCAGCCCGCGCTCTGGAAACACCATATATTTT. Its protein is CASSPRSGNTIYF.

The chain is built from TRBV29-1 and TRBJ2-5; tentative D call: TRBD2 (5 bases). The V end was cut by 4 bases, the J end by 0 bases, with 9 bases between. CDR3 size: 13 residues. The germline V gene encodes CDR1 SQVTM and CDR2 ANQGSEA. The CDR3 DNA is TGCAGCGTTGGGGAGACTTACCAAGAGACCCAGTACTTC. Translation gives CSVGETYQETQYF.

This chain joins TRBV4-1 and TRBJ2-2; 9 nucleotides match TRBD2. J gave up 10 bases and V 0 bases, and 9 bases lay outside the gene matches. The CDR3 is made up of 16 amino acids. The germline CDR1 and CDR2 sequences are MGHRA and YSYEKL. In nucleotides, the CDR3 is TGCGCCAGCAGCCAAGAAGGGACTCGACTAGCGGAGGAGCTGTTTTTT. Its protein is CASSQEGTRLAEELFF.

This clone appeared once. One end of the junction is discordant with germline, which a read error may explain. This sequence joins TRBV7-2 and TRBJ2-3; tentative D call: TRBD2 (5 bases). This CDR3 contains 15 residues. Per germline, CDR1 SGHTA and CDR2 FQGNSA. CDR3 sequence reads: CASRLGGYDTDTQYF. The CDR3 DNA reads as TGTGCCAGCAGGTTAGGAGGTTACGACACAGATACGCAGTATTTT.

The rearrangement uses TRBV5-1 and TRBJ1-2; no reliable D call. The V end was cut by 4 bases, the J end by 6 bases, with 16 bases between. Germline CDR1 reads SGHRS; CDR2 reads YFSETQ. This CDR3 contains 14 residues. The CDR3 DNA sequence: TGCGCCAGCAGCCCTGGACGGGGTTACGATGGCTACACCTTC. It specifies CASSPGRGYDGYTF.

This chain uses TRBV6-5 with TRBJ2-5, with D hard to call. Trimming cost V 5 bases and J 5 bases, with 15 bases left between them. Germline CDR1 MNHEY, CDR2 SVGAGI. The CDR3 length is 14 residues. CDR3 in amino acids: CASSRRQVWETQYF. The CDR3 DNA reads TGTGCCAGCAGTCGCCGTCAGGTGTGGGAGACCCAGTACTTC.

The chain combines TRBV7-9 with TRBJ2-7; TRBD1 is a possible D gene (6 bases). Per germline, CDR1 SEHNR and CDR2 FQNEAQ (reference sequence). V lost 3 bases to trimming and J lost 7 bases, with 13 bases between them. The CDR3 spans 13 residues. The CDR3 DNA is TGTGCCAGCAGCTTGGGGGCCTTCTGGGAGCAGTACTTC. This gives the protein CASSLGAFWEQYF.

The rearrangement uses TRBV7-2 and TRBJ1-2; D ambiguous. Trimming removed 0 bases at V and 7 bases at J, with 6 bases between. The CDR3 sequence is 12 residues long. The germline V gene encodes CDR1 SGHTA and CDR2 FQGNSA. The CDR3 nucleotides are TGTGCCAGCAGCTTAGCCGCGGGTGGCTACACCTTC. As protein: CASSLAAGGYTF.

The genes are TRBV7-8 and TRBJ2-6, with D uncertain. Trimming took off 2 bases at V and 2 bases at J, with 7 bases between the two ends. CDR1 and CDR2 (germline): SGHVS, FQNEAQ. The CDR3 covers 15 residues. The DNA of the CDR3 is TGTGCCAGCAGCTTAAGCGACGCTGGGGCCAACGTCCTGACTTTC. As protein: CASSLSDAGANVLTF.

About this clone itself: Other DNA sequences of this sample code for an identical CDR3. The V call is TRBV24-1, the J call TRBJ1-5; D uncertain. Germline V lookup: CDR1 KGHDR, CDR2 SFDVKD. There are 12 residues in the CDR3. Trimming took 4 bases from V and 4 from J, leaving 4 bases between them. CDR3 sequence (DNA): TGTGCCACCAGTGACCCAAATCAGCCCCAGCATTTT. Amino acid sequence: CATSDPNQPQHF.

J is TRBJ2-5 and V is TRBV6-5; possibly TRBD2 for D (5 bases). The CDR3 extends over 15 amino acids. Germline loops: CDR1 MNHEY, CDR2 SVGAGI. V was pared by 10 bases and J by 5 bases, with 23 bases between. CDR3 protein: CATSDSSGSSETQYF. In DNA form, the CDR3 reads TGTGCCACCTCAGACTCTTCGGGGTCTAGCGAGACCCAGTACTTC.

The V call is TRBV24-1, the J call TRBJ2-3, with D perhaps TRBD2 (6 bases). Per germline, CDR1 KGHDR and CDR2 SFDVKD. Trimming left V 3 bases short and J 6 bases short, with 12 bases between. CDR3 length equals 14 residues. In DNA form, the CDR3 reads TGTGCCACCAGTGATGGGGGGTCTGGGGATACGCAGTATTTT. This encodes CATSDGGSGDTQYF.